The 19 T cell receptor beta chains listed next were all sequenced from one sample in a study of blood T cell repertoires in COVID-19. Clones were read by immunoSEQ multiplex PCR, and TCRdb kept only the in-frame ones, dropping some. Counted here are 40,000 to 55,000 clones, around 86% occurring once; the ten biggest clones make up approximately 14%. Sequencing input: peripheral blood. These receptors were obtained from a human donor with acute or convalescent COVID-19. The donor label of this sample is uncertain.

This clone was observed once. The chain joins TRBV18 to TRBJ1-6; D remains unclear. The germline gives CDR1 KGHSH, CDR2 LQKENI. The CDR3 extends over 12 amino acids. Trimming removed 4 bases from V and 10 bases from J, with 8 bases in between. Written as DNA, the CDR3 is TGTGCCAGCTCACTTTACTCCTCACCCCTCCACTTT. This codes for CASSLYSSPLHF.

The V gene is TRBV30, the J gene TRBJ1-1; D not resolved. The CDR3 extends over 14 amino acids. Germline V CDR1 and CDR2: GTSNPN, SVGIG (reference sequence). Trimming shortened V by 2 bases and J by 1 base, and 11 bases separated the two germline ends. For the CDR3, the DNA is TGTGCCTGGAGTAGTATGGGGAGGAACACTGAAGCTTTCTTT. This sequence encodes CAWSSMGRNTEAFF.

This chain links TRBV12-3 or TRBV12-4 with TRBJ1-2; D possibly corresponds to TRBD1 (6 bases). V lost 1 base and J 5 bases, leaving 8 bases between the germline ends. The CDR3 consists of 13 residues. The CDR3 bases are TGTGCCAGCAGTTTAGGGCAGGGGTATGGCTACACCTTC. Translated: CASSLGQGYGYTF.

This chain joins TRBV5-1 and TRBJ2-6; D is unclear. The CDR3 contains 15 residues. The germline V and J ends were trimmed by 4 bases and 2 bases, with 10 bases remaining between them. Germline V gene data show CDR1 as SGHRS and CDR2 as YFSETQ. CDR3 sequence reads: CASSPRLPGANVLTF. CDR3 nucleotide sequence: TGCGCCAGCAGCCCCCGGTTGCCTGGGGCCAACGTCCTGACTTTC. Looking up the rest from reference TRBV5-1 and TRBJ2-6 gives the full variable domain: KAGVTQTPRYLIKTRGQQVTLSCSPISGHRSVSWYQQTPGQGLQFLFEYFSETQRNKGNFPGRFSGRQFSNSRSEMNVSTLELGDSALYLCASSPRLPGANVLTFGAGSRLTVL.

The chain joins TRBV3-1 (or the pseudogene TRBV3-2) to TRBJ1-6; D is uncertain. Germline lookup yields CDR1 LGHDT and CDR2 YNNKEL (reference sequence). The CDR3 is 12 amino acids. V shed 1 base and J shed 12 bases, with 7 bases lying between them. The CDR3 protein is CASSQGGGPLHF. CDR3 coding DNA: TGTGCCAGCAGCCAAGGCGGCGGACCCCTCCACTTT.

This clone was detected only once. This chain joins TRBV7-8 and TRBJ1-6, with D perhaps TRBD1 (6 bases). The CDR3 consists of 14 residues. Germline CDR1 is SGHVS and CDR2 is FQNEAQ. V was pared by 3 bases and J by 7 bases, with 10 bases between. The CDR3 protein is CASSFEQGNSPLHF. The CDR3 DNA is TGTGCCAGCAGCTTTGAACAGGGAAATTCACCCCTCCACTTT.

The rearrangement links TRBV27 to TRBJ2-7; TRBD2 agrees at 10 bases. Looked up from germline, CDR1 is MNHEY and CDR2 is SMNVEV (reference sequence). The CDR3 length is 17 residues. Losses at the gene ends were 3 bases for V and 5 bases for J; bases not matched to a gene: 13. Here the CDR3 DNA reads TGTGCCAGCAGTTTCATACACCCGGGACTAGCGAGTGACGAGCAGTACTTC. This sequence encodes CASSFIHPGLASDEQYF.

The chain is built from TRBV7-2 and TRBJ1-6; tentative D call: TRBD1 (6 bases). This CDR3 has 15 amino acids. V lost 7 bases, J lost 0 bases, and 10 bases lay in between. Germline CDR1 reads SGHTA; CDR2 reads FQGNSA. DNA of the CDR3: TGTGCCAGCACCTTGGACAGCTCCTATAATTCACCCCTCCACTTT. Translated: CASTLDSSYNSPLHF.

V and J are TRBV7-2 and TRBJ1-2, with unresolved D. Looked up from germline, CDR1 is SGHTA and CDR2 is FQGNSA. The length of the CDR3 is 15 residues. Trimming stripped 4 bases from V and 1 base from J, with 13 bases between. The CDR3 protein is CASSSLYEGNYGYTF. DNA for the CDR3: TGTGCCAGCAGCTCACTTTACGAGGGTAACTATGGCTACACCTTC. Full variable domain (missing parts from reference TRBV7-2 and TRBJ1-2): GAGVSQSPSNKVTEKGKDVELRCDPISGHTALYWYRQSLGQGLEFLIYFQGNSAPDKSGLPSDRFSAERTGGSVSTLTIQRTQQEDSAVYLCASSSLYEGNYGYTFGSGTRLTVV.

This rearrangement joins TRBV7-2 to TRBJ2-5; D not resolved. Germline loops: CDR1 SGHTA, CDR2 FQGNSA. The germline V and J ends were trimmed by 0 bases and 2 bases, with 16 bases remaining between them. The CDR3 sequence is 17 residues long. The CDR3 DNA follows: TGTGCCAGCAGCTTAGCCAAGACGCGGCCCCTACAAGAGACCCAGTACTTC. As protein: CASSLAKTRPLQETQYF.

This sequence joins TRBV19 and TRBJ1-1; 7 bases agree with TRBD1. The junction had 10 bases not matched to a gene; V was cut back by 4 bases and J by 11 bases. In germline, CDR1 is LNHDA, CDR2 SQIVND (reference sequence). This CDR3 is 13 amino acids long. CDR3 protein: CASSTDREPGAFF. The CDR3 DNA sequence: TGTGCCAGTAGTACCGACAGGGAACCAGGGGCTTTCTTT.

This sequence joins TRBV9 and TRBJ1-2, with no clear D. V lost 4 bases to trimming and J lost 10 bases, with 14 bases between them. Germline V gene sequence: CDR1 SGDLS, CDR2 YYNGEE. The CDR3 is 12 residues long. The CDR3 here is CASSLSGGFYTF. The CDR3 DNA reads TGTGCCAGCAGCCTCTCCGGCGGGTTCTACACCTTC.

In its sample, this clone was seen a few times. The J gene is TRBJ1-1, the V gene TRBV28; maybe TRBD1 (6 bases). This CDR3 contains 18 residues. Germline V gene data show CDR1 as MDHEN and CDR2 as SYDVKM. Deletions cut 6 bases from V and 0 bases from J, with 23 bases between. This CDR3 is CASSRDYREWMMNTEAFF. DNA for the CDR3: TGTGCCAGCAGCCGAGATTACAGGGAGTGGATGATGAACACTGAAGCTTTCTTT.

The chain carries TRBV18 and TRBJ1-1, with 9 positions matching TRBD1. Germline V gene data show CDR1 as KGHSH and CDR2 as LQKENI. The V segment lost 0 bases and the J segment 0 bases; nucleotides outside the gene matches: 8. The length of the CDR3 is 18 residues. Written as DNA, the CDR3 is TGTGCCAGCTCACCACCGTCGGGGACAGGGATTATGAACACTGAAGCTTTCTTT. This codes for CASSPPSGTGIMNTEAFF.

This chain connects TRBV28 to TRBJ1-2; 10 bases align to TRBD1. CDR3 length: 18 amino acids. Germline CDR1 reads MDHEN; CDR2 reads SYDVKM. Trimming took 4 bases from V and 4 from J; bases not matched to a gene: 15. CDR3 sequence (DNA): TGTGCCAGCAGTTCTCCAACATCCCGGACAGGGGGAGGCTATGGCTACACCTTC. Its protein product is CASSSPTSRTGGGYGYTF.

The J gene is TRBJ2-1, the V gene TRBV27, with D perhaps TRBD2 (5 bases). The germline gives CDR1 MNHEY, CDR2 SMNVEV (reference sequence). Trimming left V 2 bases short and J 9 bases short, with 11 bases between. The CDR3 has 13 residues. The CDR3 reads CASSLNGVGEQFF. The CDR3 DNA reads TGTGCCAGCAGTTTAAACGGGGTCGGTGAGCAGTTCTTC.

The genes are TRBV3-1 (or the pseudogene TRBV3-2) and TRBJ2-7, with 9 positions matching TRBD1. V trimming: 7 bases; J trimming: 3 bases; junction bases outside the gene matches: 7. Germline lookup yields CDR1 LGHDT and CDR2 YNNKEL (reference sequence). CDR3 length: 14 amino acids. The CDR3 loop is CASKPGQGIYEQYF. Here the CDR3 DNA reads TGTGCCAGCAAACCGGGACAGGGAATCTACGAGCAGTACTTC.

The chain links TRBV12-3 or TRBV12-4 to TRBJ1-2; 9 positions match TRBD1. There are 13 residues in the CDR3. J gave up 7 bases and V 8 bases, and 8 bases lay outside the gene matches. The CDR3 spells CASLQGAEAGYTF. CDR3 nucleotides: TGTGCCAGCCTACAGGGGGCGGAGGCTGGCTACACCTTC.

The genes are TRBV7-8 and TRBJ2-3; D is unresolved. The V and J ends lost 10 bases and 2 bases respectively, with 13 bases between them. Germline lookup yields CDR1 SGHVS and CDR2 FQNEAQ. The CDR3 contains 13 residues. CDR3 in DNA: TGTGCCACCAGGTTTAGCTTCACAGATACGCAGTATTTT. Amino acid sequence: CATRFSFTDTQYF.